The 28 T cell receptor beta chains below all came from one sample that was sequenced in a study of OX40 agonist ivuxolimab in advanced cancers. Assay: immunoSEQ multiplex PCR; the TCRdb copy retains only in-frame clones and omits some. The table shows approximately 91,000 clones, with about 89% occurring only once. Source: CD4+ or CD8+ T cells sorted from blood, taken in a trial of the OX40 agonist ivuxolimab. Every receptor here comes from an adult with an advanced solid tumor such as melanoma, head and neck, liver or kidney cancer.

CDR3: CASSLGQGTAQPQHF. The CDR3 DNA sequence: TGTGCCAGCAGCTTAGGGCAGGGCACAGCTCAGCCCCAGCATTTT. This chain connects TRBV7-2 to TRBJ1-5; possibly TRBD1 for D (5 bases). The CDR3 is made up of 15 amino acids. V shed 1 base and J shed 6 bases, with 13 bases lying between them. CDR1 and CDR2 from the germline V gene are SGHTA and FQGNSA.

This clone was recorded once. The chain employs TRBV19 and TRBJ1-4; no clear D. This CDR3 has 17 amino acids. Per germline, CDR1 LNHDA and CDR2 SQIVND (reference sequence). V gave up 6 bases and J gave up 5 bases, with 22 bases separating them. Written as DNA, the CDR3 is TGTGCCAGTAGCCTCCTTTTCCCCGGACCGGGCAATGAAAAACTGTTTTTT. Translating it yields CASSLLFPGPGNEKLFF.

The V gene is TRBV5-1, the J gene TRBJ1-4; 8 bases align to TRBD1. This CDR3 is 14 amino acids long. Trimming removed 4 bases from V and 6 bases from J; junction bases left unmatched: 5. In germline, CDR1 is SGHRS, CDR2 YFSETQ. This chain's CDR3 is CASSQQGVDEKLFF. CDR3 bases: TGCGCCAGCAGCCAACAGGGGGTTGATGAAAAACTGTTTTTT.

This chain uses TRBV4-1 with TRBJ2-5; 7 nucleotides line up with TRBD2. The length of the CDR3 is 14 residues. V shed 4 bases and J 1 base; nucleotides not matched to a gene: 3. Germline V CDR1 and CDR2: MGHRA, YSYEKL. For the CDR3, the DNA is TGCGCCAGCAGCCTAGCGGGCCTCCAAGAGACCCAGTACTTC. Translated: CASSLAGLQETQYF.

The chain's CDR3 is CASSLGGRGTADTQYF. CDR3 nucleotide sequence: TGTGCCAGCAGCTTAGGGGGTCGGGGAACAGCAGATACGCAGTATTTT. The chain couples TRBV11-2 to TRBJ2-3; maybe TRBD2 (5 bases). V lost 1 base, J lost 4 bases, and 15 bases lay in between. This CDR3 is 16 amino acids long. Germline V gene sequence: CDR1 SGHAT, CDR2 FQNNGV.

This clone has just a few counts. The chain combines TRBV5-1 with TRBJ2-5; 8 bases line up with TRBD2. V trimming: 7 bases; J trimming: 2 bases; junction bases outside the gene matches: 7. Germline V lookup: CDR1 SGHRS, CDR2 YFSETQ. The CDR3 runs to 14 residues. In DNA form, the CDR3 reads TGCGCCAGCCGCACTAGCGGTTCTCAAGAGACCCAGTACTTC. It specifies CASRTSGSQETQYF.

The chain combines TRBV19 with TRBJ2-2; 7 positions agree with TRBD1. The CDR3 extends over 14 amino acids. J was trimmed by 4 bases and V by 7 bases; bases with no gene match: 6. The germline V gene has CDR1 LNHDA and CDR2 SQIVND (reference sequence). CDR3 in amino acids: CASTLRGTTGELFF. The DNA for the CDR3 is TGTGCCAGTACCCTCAGGGGGACCACCGGGGAGCTGTTTTTT.

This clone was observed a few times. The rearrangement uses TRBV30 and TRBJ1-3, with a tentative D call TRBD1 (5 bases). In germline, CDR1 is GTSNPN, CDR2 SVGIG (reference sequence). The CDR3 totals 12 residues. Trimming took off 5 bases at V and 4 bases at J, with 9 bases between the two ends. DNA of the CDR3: TGTGCCTGGGATGGGGGAGGAAACACCATATATTTT. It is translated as CAWDGGGNTIYF.

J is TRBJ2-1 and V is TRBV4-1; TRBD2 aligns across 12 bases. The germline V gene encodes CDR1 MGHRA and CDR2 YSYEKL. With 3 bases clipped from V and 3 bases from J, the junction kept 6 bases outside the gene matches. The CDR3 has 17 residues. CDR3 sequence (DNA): TGCGCCAGCAGCCATAGACTAGCGGGAGATTTCTACAATGAGCAGTTCTTC. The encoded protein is CASSHRLAGDFYNEQFF.

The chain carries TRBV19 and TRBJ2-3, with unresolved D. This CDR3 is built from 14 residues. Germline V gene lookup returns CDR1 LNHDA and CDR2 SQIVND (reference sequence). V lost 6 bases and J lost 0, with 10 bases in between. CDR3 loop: CASSPQTSTDTQYF. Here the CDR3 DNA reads TGTGCCAGTAGCCCACAGACAAGCACAGATACGCAGTATTTT. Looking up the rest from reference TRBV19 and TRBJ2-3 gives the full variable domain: DGGITQSPKYLFRKEGQNVTLSCEQNLNHDAMYWYRQDPGQGLRLIYYSQIVNDFQKGDIAEGYSVSREKKESFPLTVTSAQKNPTAFYLCASSPQTSTDTQYFGPGTRLTVL.

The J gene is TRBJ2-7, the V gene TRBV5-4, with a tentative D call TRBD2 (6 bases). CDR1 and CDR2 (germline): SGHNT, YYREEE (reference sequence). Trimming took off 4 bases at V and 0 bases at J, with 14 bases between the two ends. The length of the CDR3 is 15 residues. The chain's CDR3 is CASSPSLGSSYEQYF. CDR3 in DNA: TGTGCCAGCAGCCCCTCCCTCGGGAGCTCCTACGAGCAGTACTTC.

In DNA, the CDR3 is TGTGCCAGCAGTTACCGTGCGGGAGGCCTCCAAGAGACCCAGTACTTC. Protein product: CASSYRAGGLQETQYF. The rearrangement links TRBV6-5 to TRBJ2-5, with TRBD2 matching 8 bases. Germline loops: CDR1 MNHEY, CDR2 SVGAGI. The trim removed 2 bases at V and 1 base at J, leaving 6 bases unmatched. The CDR3 is 16 residues long.

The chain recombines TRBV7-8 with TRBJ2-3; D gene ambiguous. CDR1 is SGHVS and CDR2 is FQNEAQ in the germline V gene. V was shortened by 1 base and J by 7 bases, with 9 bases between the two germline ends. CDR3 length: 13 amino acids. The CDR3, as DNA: TGTGCCAGCAGCTTAGACTCTATCAATACGCAGTATTTT. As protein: CASSLDSINTQYF.

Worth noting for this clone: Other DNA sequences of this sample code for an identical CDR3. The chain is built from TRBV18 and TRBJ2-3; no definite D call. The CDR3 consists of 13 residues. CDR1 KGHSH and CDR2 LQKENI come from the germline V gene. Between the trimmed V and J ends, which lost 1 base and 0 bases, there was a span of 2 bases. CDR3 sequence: CASSPQSTDTQYF. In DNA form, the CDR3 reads TGTGCCAGCTCACCACAAAGCACAGATACGCAGTATTTT.

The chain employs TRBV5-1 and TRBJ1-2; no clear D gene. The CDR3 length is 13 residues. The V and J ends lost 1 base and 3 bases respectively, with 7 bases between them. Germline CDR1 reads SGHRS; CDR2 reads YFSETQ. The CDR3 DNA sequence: TGCGCCAGCAGCTTGCTCGGGGACTATGGCTACACCTTC. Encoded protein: CASSLLGDYGYTF.

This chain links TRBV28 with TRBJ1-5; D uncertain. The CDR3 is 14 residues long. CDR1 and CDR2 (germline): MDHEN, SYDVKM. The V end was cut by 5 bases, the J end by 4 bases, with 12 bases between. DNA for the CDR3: TGTGCCAGCAGTCCCCAGCTCGGGAATCAGCCCCAGCATTTT. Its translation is CASSPQLGNQPQHF.

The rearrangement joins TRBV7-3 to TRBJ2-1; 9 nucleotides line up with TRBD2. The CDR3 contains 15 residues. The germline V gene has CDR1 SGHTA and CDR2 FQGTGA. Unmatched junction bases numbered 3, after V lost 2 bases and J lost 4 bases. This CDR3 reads CASSLASGIYNEQFF. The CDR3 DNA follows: TGTGCCAGCAGCTTAGCTAGCGGGATATACAATGAGCAGTTCTTC.

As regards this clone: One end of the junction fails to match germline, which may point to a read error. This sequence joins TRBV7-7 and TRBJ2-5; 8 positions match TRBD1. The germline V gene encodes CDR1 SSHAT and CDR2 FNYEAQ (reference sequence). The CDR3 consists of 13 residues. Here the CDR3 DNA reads TGTGCTAGCAGCTTCAGGGGGCCCGAGACCCAGTACTTC. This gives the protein CASSFRGPETQYF.

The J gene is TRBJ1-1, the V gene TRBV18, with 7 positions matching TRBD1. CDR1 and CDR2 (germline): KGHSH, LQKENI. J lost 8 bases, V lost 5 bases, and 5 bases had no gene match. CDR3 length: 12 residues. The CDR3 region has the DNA TGTGCCAGCTCAGAATCGGGACAGGAAGCTTTCTTT. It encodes CASSESGQEAFF.

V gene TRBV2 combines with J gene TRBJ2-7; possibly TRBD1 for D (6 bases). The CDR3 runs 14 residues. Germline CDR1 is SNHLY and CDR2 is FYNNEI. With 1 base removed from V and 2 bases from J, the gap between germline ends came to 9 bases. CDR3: CASSEGTDPYEQYV. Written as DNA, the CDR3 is TGTGCCAGCAGTGAAGGGACAGACCCCTACGAGCAGTACGTC.

CDR3 loop: CASSPQGGNEKLFF. The CDR3 DNA follows: TGTGCCAGCAGTCCACAGGGCGGTAATGAAAAACTGTTTTTT. The chain recombines TRBV6-5 with TRBJ1-4, with a tentative D call TRBD1 (6 bases). Germline CDR1 reads MNHEY; CDR2 reads SVGAGI. V lost 5 bases and J lost 4, with 11 bases in between. The CDR3 has 14 amino acids.

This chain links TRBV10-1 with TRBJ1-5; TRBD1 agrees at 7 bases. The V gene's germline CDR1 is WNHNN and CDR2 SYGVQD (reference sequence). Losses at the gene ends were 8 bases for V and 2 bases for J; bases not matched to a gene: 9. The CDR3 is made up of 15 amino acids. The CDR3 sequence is CASQKRGQCNQPQHF. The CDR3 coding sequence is TGCGCCAGCCAAAAAAGGGGGCAGTGCAATCAGCCCCAGCATTTT.

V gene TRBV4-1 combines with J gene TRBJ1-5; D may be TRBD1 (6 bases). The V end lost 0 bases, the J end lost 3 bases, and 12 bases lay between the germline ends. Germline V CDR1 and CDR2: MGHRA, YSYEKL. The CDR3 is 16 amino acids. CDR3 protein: CASSQDRGIDNQPQHF. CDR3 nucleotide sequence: TGCGCCAGCAGCCAAGACAGGGGAATCGACAATCAGCCCCAGCATTTT.

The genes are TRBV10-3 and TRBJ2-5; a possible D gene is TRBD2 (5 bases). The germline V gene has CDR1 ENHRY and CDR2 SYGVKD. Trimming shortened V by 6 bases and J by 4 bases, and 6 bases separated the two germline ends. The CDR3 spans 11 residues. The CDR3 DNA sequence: TGTGCCATCAGCGGAGGAGAGACCCAGTACTTC. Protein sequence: CAISGGETQYF.

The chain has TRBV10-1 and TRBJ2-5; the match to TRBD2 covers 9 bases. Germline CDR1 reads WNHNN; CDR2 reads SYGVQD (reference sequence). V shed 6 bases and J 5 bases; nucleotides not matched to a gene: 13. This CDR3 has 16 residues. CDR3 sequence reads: CASSSGGSGRGETQYF. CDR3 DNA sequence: TGCGCCAGCAGCTCCGGGGGTAGCGGGAGAGGTGAGACCCAGTACTTC.

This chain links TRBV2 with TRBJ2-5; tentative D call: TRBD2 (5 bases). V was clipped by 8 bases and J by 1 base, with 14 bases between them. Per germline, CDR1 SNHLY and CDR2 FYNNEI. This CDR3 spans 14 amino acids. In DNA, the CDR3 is TGTGCCAGCGGCCTACTAGGGATCCAAGAGACCCAGTACTTC. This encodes CASGLLGIQETQYF.

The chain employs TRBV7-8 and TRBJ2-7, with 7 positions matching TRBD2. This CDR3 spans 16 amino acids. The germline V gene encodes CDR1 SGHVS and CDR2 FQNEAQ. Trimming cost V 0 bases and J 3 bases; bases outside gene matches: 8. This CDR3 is CASSLARAGRVYEQYF. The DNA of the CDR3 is TGTGCCAGCAGCTTAGCTCGGGCAGGGAGGGTCTACGAGCAGTACTTC.

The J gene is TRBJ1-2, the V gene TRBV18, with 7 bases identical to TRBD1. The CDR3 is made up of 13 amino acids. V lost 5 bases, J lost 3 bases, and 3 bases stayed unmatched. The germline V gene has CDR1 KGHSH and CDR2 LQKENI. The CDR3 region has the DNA TGTGCCAGCTCAGGAACAGGGGACTATGGCTACACCTTC. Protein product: CASSGTGDYGYTF. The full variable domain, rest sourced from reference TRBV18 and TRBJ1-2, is NAGVMQNPRHLVRRRGQEARLRCSPMKGHSHVYWYRQLPEEGLKFMVYLQKENIIDESGMPKERFSAEFPKEGPSILRIQQVVRGDSAAYFCASSGTGDYGYTFGSGTRLTVV.